The rows below give T cell receptor beta chains drawn from one sample of a study of T-cell memory formation after mild COVID-19. TCRdb processed the 5' RACE reads anew with MiXCR; each CDR3 protein has one entry. In the table there are 140,000 to 150,000 distinct CDR3 sequences, roughly a quarter of which are singletons. The sample was PBMCs or a T cell subset sorted from them (not recorded which). Receptors originate from an adult woman who had mild COVID-19 (a few samples of this study predate the infection). Cell type and time point are not known. The CDR3 runs from the conserved cysteine through the conserved F or W. A D gene is named only where the DNA matches it firmly. Expanded clones are given a class, and other clones once, few, many or no size at all.

clone_size d_call j_call v_call cdr3_nt cdr3_aa
few - TRBJ1-4 TRBV5-1 TGCGCCAGCAGCTCACAGGGTGGGGAAAAACTGTTTTTT CASSSQGGEKLFF
- - TRBJ1-1 TRBV30 TGTGCCTGGAGTGTATCGTGGGGTTCTGAAGCTTTCTTT CAWSVSWGSEAFF
- TRBD2 TRBJ2-3 TRBV5-8 TGTGCCAGCAGCCTCACGACTAGCGGGGGGGCGGCGCAGTATTTT CASSLTTSGGAAQYF
few - TRBJ2-3 TRBV5-6 TGTGCCAGCAGCTTGTTTGCTAGCAGCACAGATACGCAGTATTTT CASSLFASSTDTQYF
once - TRBJ2-5 TRBV5-4 TGTGCCAGCAGCTTGGGCGGGCCTGGGTTTGAAGAGACCCAGTACTTC CASSLGGPGFEETQYF
few - TRBJ1-1 TRBV6-6 TGTGCCAGCAGTTACATAGGGGCGGCCACTGAAGCTTTCTTT CASSYIGAATEAFF
- - TRBJ2-1 TRBV4-1 TGCGCCAGCAGCCAAGATGGTGAGCAGTTCTTC CASSQDGEQFF
few - TRBJ2-1 TRBV28 TGTGCCAGCAGTTTTAATTACAATGAGCAGTTCTTC CASSFNYNEQFF
few TRBD1 TRBJ1-1 TRBV4-1 TGCGCCAGCAGTAACCCCGGGACAGCGAACACTGAAGCTTTCTTT CASSNPGTANTEAFF
- - TRBJ1-5 TRBV28 TGTGCCAGCAGTTTCACGGTTAGCAATCAGCCCCAGCATTTT CASSFTVSNQPQHF
few TRBD2 TRBJ2-7 TRBV7-9 TGTGCCAGCAGCTTAGTCGAGCGGGAGACCTCCTACGAGCAGTACTTC CASSLVERETSYEQYF